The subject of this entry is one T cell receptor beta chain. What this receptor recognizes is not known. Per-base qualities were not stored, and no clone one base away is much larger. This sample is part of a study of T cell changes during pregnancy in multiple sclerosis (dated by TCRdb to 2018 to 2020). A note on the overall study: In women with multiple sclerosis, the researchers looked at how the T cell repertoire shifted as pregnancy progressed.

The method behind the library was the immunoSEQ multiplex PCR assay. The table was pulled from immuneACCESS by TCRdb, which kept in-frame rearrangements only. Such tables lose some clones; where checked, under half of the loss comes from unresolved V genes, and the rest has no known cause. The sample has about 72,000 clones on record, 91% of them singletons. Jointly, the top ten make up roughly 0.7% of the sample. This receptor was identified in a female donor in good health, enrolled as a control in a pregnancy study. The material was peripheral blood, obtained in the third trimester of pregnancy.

CDR3 region: CSVRSANYGYTF. The nucleotide sequence reads TGCAGCGTAAGATCAGCTAACTATGGCTACACCTTC. The V and J segments used are TRBV29-1 and TRBJ1-2; no confident D gene assignment can be made. The CDR3, cysteine through phenylalanine, is 12 amino acids long. Left in the record is the CDR3 DNA by itself, 36 bases read in frame from the first base. CDR1 and CDR2 were assigned from the germline V gene as SQVTM and ANQGSEA. V lost 6 bases and J lost 0 bases; the stretch between them is 8 bases long.